The rows below give T cell receptor beta chains drawn from one sample of a study of shared clonotypes between healthy human individuals. Clones were read by immunoSEQ multiplex PCR, and TCRdb kept only the in-frame ones, dropping some. The table lists around 2.5 million clones, approximately 94% of them singletons, with roughly 0.39% in the top ten. Specimen: naive CD4+ T cells from PBMCs. These receptors came from a young man in good health. Some clones in this sample may be carry-over from other donors' samples. The CDR3 runs from the conserved cysteine through the conserved F or W. A D gene is named only where the DNA matches it firmly. Clone size is given for some rows only: seen once, a few or many times, or a class if the clone is expanded.

abundance	v_gene	d_gene	j_gene	CDR3nt	CDR3aa
.	TRBV6-6	.	TRBJ1-2	TGTGCCAGCAGTTCCTGGGGTCAGAACTATGGCTACACCTTC	CASSSWGQNYGYTF
.	TRBV6-6	.	TRBJ1-3	TGTGCCAGCAGTTTCCCCTGGCAGGAAAACACCATATATTTT	CASSFPWQENTIYF
.	TRBV5-1	TRBD1	TRBJ2-2	TGCGCCAGCAGCTTTATTGGACAGGGGAACACCGGGGAGCTGTTTTTT	CASSFIGQGNTGELFF
.	TRBV9	.	TRBJ2-2	TGTGCCAGCAGCGTGGACCCTCTTTACACCGGGGAGCTGTTTTTT	CASSVDPLYTGELFF
.	TRBV4-3	.	TRBJ1-4	TGCGCCTCCAAAAGGACGGGGGGAGGGGAAAAACTGTTTTTT	CASKRTGGGEKLFF
.	TRBV28	TRBD2	TRBJ2-3	TGTGCCAGCGGTCTAGCGGCCACAGATACGCAGTATTTT	CASGLAATDTQYF
.	TRBV5-4	.	TRBJ2-7	TGTGCCAGCAGCCCCAGGGTCGGCAGGGCCCACGAGCAGTACTTC	CASSPRVGRAHEQYF
.	TRBV2	.	TRBJ2-7	TGTGCCAGCAGTGTCTGGGCGCGCGGTTACGAGCAGTACTTC	CASSVWARGYEQYF
.	TRBV27	.	TRBJ1-4	TGTGCCAGCAGTTTATTGTCCAAAGGGGGGGAAAAACTGTTTTTT	CASSLLSKGGEKLFF
.	TRBV5-1	TRBD1	TRBJ2-3	TGCGCCAGCCGCCCGACAGGGGGCGCAGATACGCAGTATTTT	CASRPTGGADTQYF
.	TRBV29-1	.	TRBJ2-1	TGCAGCGTTCCGGGGTACAATTACAATGAGCAGTTCTTC	CSVPGYNYNEQFF
.	TRBV10-2	.	TRBJ1-1	TGCGCCACCAAAGGGGGTATCTGGGACACTGAAGCTTTCTTT	CATKGGIWDTEAFF
.	TRBV11-2	.	TRBJ2-4	TGTGCCAGCAGCGTAGACTTGGGTCAGTACTTC	CASSVDLGQYF
.	TRBV5-8	TRBD2	TRBJ2-1	TGTGCCAGCAGCTTGGTCAGGACGGCTAGCGGTTCCTCCTACAATGAGCAGTTCTTC	CASSLVRTASGSSYNEQFF
.	TRBV5-5	.	TRBJ2-5	TGTGCCAGCACCGTAAGTAGCCAGCAAAACCGGGAGACCCAGTACTTC	CASTVSSQQNRETQYF
.	TRBV6-5	TRBD1	TRBJ2-7	TGTGCCAGCAGTTACTCTCGGGACAGCTCCTACGAGCAGTACTTC	CASSYSRDSSYEQYF
.	TRBV28	TRBD1	TRBJ1-5	TGTGCCAGCAGTTTAGGGGACAGGCGCAATCAGCCCCAGCATTTT	CASSLGDRRNQPQHF
.	TRBV9	.	TRBJ1-3	TGTGCCAGCAGCGTAGGAAGAACAGGCTCTGGAAACACCATATATTTT	CASSVGRTGSGNTIYF
.	TRBV7-8	.	TRBJ2-2	TGTGCCAGCAGCCCCAGGGTCGCGAACACCGGGGAGCTGTTTTTT	CASSPRVANTGELFF
.	TRBV2	TRBD2	TRBJ2-4	TGTGCCAGCAGTGAAGCACTAGCGGGTGACAAAAACATTCAGTACTTC	CASSEALAGDKNIQYF
.	TRBV6-6	.	TRBJ2-5	TGTGCCAGCAGTTACTTGCAATCAGAGACCCAGTACTTC	CASSYLQSETQYF
once	TRBV30	.	TRBJ2-1	TGTGCCTGGAGTGTACGGGGCAGAGGGCAGTTCTTC	CAWSVRGRGQFF